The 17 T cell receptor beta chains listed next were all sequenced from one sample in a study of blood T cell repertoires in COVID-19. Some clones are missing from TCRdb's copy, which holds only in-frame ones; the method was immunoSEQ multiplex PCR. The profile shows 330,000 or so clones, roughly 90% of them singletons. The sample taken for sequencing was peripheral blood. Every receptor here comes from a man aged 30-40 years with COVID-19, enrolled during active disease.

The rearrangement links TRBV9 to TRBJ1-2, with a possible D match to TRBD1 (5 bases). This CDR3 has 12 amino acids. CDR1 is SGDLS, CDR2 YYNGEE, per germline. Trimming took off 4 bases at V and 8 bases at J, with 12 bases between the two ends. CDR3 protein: CASSTYRMGYTF. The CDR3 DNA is TGTGCCAGCAGCACGTACAGGATGGGCTACACCTTC.

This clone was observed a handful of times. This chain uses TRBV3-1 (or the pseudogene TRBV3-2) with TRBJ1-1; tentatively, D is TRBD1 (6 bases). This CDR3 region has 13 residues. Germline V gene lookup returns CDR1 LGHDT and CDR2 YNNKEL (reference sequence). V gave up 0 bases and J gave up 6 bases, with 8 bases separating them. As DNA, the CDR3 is TGTGCCAGCAGCCAAGACAGGGGTGCTGAAGCTTTCTTT. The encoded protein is CASSQDRGAEAFF.

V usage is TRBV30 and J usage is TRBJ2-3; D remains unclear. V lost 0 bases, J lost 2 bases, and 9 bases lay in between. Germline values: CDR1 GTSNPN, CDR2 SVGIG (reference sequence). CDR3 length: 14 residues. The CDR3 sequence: CAWSVLSITDTQYF. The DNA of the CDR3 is TGTGCCTGGAGTGTATTGTCTATCACAGATACGCAGTATTTT.

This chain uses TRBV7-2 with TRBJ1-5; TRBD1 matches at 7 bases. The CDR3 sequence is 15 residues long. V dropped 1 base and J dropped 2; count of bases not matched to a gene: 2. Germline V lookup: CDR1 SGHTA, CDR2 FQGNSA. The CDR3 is CASSLVDRGNQPQHF. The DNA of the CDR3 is TGTGCCAGCAGCTTAGTAGACAGGGGCAATCAGCCCCAGCATTTT.

This chain's CDR3 is CASSPSETVVTEAFF. DNA of the CDR3: TGTGCCAGCAGTCCCTCGGAGACTGTCGTCACTGAAGCTTTCTTT. The chain has TRBV6-5 and TRBJ1-1; D unclear. Per the germline V gene, CDR1 is MNHEY and CDR2 is SVGAGI. The CDR3 totals 15 residues. Trimming pared 5 bases from V and 4 bases from J, leaving 17 bases between.

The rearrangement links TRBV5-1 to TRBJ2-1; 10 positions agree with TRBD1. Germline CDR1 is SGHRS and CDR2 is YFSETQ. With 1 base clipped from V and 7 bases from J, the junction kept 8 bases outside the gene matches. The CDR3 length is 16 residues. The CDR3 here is CASSLTGTGASNEQFF. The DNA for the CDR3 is TGCGCCAGCAGCTTGACCGGGACAGGGGCCTCGAATGAGCAGTTCTTC.

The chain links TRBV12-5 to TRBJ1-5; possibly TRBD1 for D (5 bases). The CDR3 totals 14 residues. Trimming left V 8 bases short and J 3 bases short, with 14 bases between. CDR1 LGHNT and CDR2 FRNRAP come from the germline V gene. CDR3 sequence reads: CASRQSMANQPQHF. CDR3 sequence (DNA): TGTGCTAGTCGACAGTCTATGGCCAATCAGCCCCAGCATTTT.

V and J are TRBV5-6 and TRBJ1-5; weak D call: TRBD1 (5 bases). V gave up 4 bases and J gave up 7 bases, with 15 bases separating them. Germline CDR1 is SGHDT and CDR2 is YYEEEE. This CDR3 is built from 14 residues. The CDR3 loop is CASSQGPIGQPQHF. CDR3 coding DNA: TGTGCCAGCAGCCAGGGCCCTATAGGCCAGCCCCAGCATTTT.

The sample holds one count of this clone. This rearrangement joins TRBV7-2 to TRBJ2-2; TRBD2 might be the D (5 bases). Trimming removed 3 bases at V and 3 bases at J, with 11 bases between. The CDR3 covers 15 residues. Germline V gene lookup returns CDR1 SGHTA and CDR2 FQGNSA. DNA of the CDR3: TGTGCCAGCAGCTTTCGGAGGTTCGACACCGGGGAGCTGTTTTTT. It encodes CASSFRRFDTGELFF.

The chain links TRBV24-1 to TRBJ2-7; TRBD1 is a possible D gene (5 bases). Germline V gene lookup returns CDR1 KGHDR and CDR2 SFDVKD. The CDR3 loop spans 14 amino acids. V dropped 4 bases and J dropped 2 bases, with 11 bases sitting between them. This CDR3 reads CATSDPDRTYEQYF. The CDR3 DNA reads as TGTGCCACCAGTGACCCCGACAGAACCTACGAGCAGTACTTC.

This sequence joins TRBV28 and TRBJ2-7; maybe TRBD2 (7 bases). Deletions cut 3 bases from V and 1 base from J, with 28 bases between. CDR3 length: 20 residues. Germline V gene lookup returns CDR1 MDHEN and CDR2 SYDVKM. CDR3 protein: CASSFTAGGGGRVRSYEQYF. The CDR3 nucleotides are TGTGCCAGCAGTTTCACGGCAGGAGGGGGGGGCAGGGTGAGGTCCTACGAGCAGTACTTC. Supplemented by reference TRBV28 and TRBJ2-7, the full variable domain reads DVKVTQSSRYLVKRTGEKVFLECVQDMDHENMFWYRQDPGLGLRLIYFSYDVKMKEKGDIPEGYSVSREKKERFSLILESASTNQTSMYLCASSFTAGGGGRVRSYEQYFGPGTRLTVT.

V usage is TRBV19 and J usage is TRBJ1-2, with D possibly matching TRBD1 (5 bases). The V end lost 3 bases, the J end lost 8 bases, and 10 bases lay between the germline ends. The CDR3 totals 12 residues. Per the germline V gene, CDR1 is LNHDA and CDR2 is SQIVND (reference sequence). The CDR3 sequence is CASSMQGLGYTF. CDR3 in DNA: TGTGCCAGTAGTATGCAGGGATTGGGCTACACCTTC.

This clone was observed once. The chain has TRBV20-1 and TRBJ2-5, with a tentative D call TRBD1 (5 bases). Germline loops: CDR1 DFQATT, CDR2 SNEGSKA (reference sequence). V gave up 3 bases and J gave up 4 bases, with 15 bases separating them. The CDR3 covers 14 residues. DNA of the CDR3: TGCAGTGCTAGTTGGCCAGACAGTTTAGAGACCCAGTACTTC. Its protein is CSASWPDSLETQYF.

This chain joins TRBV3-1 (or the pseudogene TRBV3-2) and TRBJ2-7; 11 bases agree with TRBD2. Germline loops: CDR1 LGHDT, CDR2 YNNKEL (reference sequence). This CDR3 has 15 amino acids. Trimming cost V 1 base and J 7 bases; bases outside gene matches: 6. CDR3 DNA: TGTGCCAGCAGCCAAGGTCCTAGCGGGAGGAGGGAGCAGTACTTC. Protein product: CASSQGPSGRREQYF.

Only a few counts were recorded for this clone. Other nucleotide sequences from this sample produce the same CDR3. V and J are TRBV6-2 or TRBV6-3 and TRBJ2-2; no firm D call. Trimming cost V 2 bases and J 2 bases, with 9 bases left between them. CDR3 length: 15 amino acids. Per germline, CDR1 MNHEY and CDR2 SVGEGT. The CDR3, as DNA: TGTGCCAGCAGTTACGGCGGATTTAACACCGGGGAGCTGTTTTTT. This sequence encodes CASSYGGFNTGELFF.

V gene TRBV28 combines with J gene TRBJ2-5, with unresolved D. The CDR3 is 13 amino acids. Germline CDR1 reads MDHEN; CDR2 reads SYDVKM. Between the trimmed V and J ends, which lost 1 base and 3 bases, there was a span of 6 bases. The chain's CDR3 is CASSLSVEETQYF. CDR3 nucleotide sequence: TGTGCCAGCAGTTTATCCGTAGAAGAGACCCAGTACTTC. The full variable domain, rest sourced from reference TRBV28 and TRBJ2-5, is DVKVTQSSRYLVKRTGEKVFLECVQDMDHENMFWYRQDPGLGLRLIYFSYDVKMKEKGDIPEGYSVSREKKERFSLILESASTNQTSMYLCASSLSVEETQYFGPGTRLLVL.

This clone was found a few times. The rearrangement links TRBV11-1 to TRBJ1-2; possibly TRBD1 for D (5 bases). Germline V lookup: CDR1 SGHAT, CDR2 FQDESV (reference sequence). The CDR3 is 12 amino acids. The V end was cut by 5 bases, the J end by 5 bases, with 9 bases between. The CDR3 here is CASSTQGYGYTF. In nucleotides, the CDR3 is TGTGCCAGCAGCACTCAGGGATATGGCTACACCTTC.